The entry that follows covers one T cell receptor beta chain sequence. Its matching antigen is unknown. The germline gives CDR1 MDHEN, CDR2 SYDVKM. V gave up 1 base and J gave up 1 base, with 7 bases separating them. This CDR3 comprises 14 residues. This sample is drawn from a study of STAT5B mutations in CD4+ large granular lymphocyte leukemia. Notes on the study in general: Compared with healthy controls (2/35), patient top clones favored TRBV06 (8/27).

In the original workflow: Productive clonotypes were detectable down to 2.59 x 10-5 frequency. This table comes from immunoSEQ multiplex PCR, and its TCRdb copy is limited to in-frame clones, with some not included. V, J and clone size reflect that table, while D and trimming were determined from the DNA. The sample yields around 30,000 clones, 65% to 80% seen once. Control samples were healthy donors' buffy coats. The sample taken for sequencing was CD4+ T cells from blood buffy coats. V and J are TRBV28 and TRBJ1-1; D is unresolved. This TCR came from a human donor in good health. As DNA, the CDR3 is TGTGCCAGCAGTTTATATGACTCGAACACTGAAGCTTTCTTT. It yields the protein CASSLYDSNTEAFF. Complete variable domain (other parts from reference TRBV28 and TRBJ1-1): DVKVTQSSRYLVKRTGEKVFLECVQDMDHENMFWYRQDPGLGLRLIYFSYDVKMKEKGDIPEGYSVSREKKERFSLILESASTNQTSMYLCASSLYDSNTEAFFGQGTRLTVV.